Below are 17 T cell receptor beta chains sequenced from a single sample in a study of blood T cell repertoires in COVID-19. Using immunoSEQ multiplex PCR, the repertoire was profiled, and TCRdb retains in-frame clones only, with some absent. The sample records fewer than 350,000 clones, more than 70% being singletons. The specimen sequenced was PBMCs or T cells enriched from blood (not recorded which). Receptors originate from a woman aged 55-75 years in a cohort exposed to, infected with or recovered from COVID-19 (not recorded which).

This chain connects TRBV9 to TRBJ2-2; TRBD2 is a possible D gene (6 bases). V lost 3 bases to trimming and J lost 6 bases, with 15 bases between them. This CDR3 is 15 amino acids long. Germline assignment: CDR1 SGDLS and CDR2 YYNGEE. The chain's CDR3 is CASSGLGGRAGELFF. The CDR3 coding sequence is TGTGCCAGCAGCGGACTGGGGGGTAGGGCCGGGGAGCTGTTTTTT.

This clone appeared once. The rearrangement links TRBV5-1 to TRBJ1-1; 8 nucleotides agree with TRBD1. The ends lost 4 bases at V and 4 bases at J; junction bases unmatched: 9. Germline CDR1 is SGHRS and CDR2 is YFSETQ. CDR3 length equals 15 residues. As DNA, the CDR3 is TGCGCCAGCAGCCTATCACAGGGGGGAGGCACTGAAGCTTTCTTT. This codes for CASSLSQGGGTEAFF.

CDR3 protein: CASSSPGSGANVLTF. For the CDR3, the DNA is TGTGCCAGCAGCAGCCCGGGCTCTGGGGCCAACGTCCTGACTTTC. This sequence joins TRBV5-4 and TRBJ2-6; D ambiguous. The CDR3 is made up of 15 amino acids. V was cut by 4 bases and J by 0 bases, with 8 bases left in between. CDR1 and CDR2 (germline): SGHNT, YYREEE (reference sequence).

V gene TRBV6-5 combines with J gene TRBJ1-5, with 8 bases lining up with TRBD1. Germline CDR1 is MNHEY and CDR2 is SVGAGI. V lost 6 bases to trimming and J lost 3 bases; unmatched junction nucleotides: 4. This CDR3 is 14 amino acids long. The CDR3 coding sequence is TGTGCCAGCAGACGGGGACAGGTCAATCAGCCCCAGCATTTT. Translating it yields CASRRGQVNQPQHF.

In its sample, this clone was seen a few times. The V gene is TRBV28, the J gene TRBJ2-7, with TRBD1 matching 8 bases. The germline gives CDR1 MDHEN, CDR2 SYDVKM. Trimming took 6 bases from V and 6 from J; bases not matched to a gene: 7. This CDR3 comprises 13 residues. CDR3 amino acids: CASSPRGQGEQYF. The DNA for the CDR3 is TGTGCCAGCAGCCCCAGGGGGCAGGGCGAGCAGTACTTC.

The chain joins TRBV5-1 to TRBJ2-7; TRBD1 matches at 12 bases. V dropped 3 bases and J dropped 7; count of bases not matched to a gene: 8. Germline CDR1 is SGHRS and CDR2 is YFSETQ. CDR3 length equals 15 residues. Written as DNA, the CDR3 is TGCGCCAGCAGCTGGACCCCGGGACAGGGGGCTGAGCAGTACTTC. This codes for CASSWTPGQGAEQYF.

This clone was recorded once. The genes are TRBV29-1 and TRBJ1-1; TRBD1 aligns across 9 bases. Germline V gene data show CDR1 as SQVTM and CDR2 as ANQGSEA. The CDR3 extends over 13 amino acids. Trimming cost V 7 bases and J 3 bases; bases outside gene matches: 6. CDR3 nucleotides: TGCAGCGGGGCGACAGGGGGGCACACTGAAGCTTTCTTT. Translation gives CSGATGGHTEAFF.

This clone was observed a few times. V gene TRBV20-1 combines with J gene TRBJ1-5; possibly TRBD1 for D (5 bases). The ends were cut back, 3 bases at V and 6 bases at J, with 12 bases in the middle. The length of the CDR3 is 13 residues. Germline V lookup: CDR1 DFQATT, CDR2 SNEGSKA (reference sequence). The CDR3 DNA reads TGCAGTGCTAGTAGGCAGGGAGGTCAGCCCCAGCATTTT. This sequence encodes CSASRQGGQPQHF.

This clone was recorded once. The genes are TRBV18 and TRBJ1-5; TRBD1 might be the D (6 bases). This CDR3 has 16 amino acids. Germline CDR1 KGHSH, CDR2 LQKENI. V was pared by 1 base and J by 5 bases, with 15 bases between. CDR3 coding DNA: TGTGCCAGCTCACCACTACCAGGGGCCTCTCATCAGCCCCAGCATTTT. This codes for CASSPLPGASHQPQHF. Variable domain in full (rest from reference TRBV18 and TRBJ1-5): NAGVMQNPRHLVRRRGQEARLRCSPMKGHSHVYWYRQLPEEGLKFMVYLQKENIIDESGMPKERFSAEFPKEGPSILRIQQVVRGDSAAYFCASSPLPGASHQPQHFGDGTRLSIL.

The V gene is TRBV9, the J gene TRBJ2-7; D is possibly TRBD1 (6 bases). CDR1 is SGDLS, CDR2 YYNGEE, per germline. Between the trimmed V and J ends, which lost 0 bases and 0 bases, there was a span of 10 bases. The CDR3 runs to 15 residues. Here the CDR3 reads CASSVGDRSSYEQYF. The CDR3 DNA sequence: TGTGCCAGCAGCGTAGGTGACAGGAGCTCCTACGAGCAGTACTTC.

The chain couples TRBV3-1 (or the pseudogene TRBV3-2) to TRBJ2-1; D may be TRBD1 (6 bases). The V and J ends lost 2 bases and 7 bases respectively, with 18 bases between them. This CDR3 contains 16 residues. Per the germline V gene, CDR1 is LGHDT and CDR2 is YNNKEL (reference sequence). This CDR3 reads CASSQSAGRGKNEQFF. CDR3 DNA: TGTGCCAGCAGCCAATCCGCTGGCAGGGGCAAAAATGAGCAGTTCTTC.

In DNA, the CDR3 is TGTGCCAGCAGTTCAGGGGGCGCCGGGTCTAGAGAGACCCAGTACTTC. Translation gives CASSSGGAGSRETQYF. This chain links TRBV28 with TRBJ2-5, with 8 bases aligning to TRBD1. V lost 4 bases, J lost 4 bases, and 11 bases stayed unmatched. The CDR3 contains 16 residues. CDR1 and CDR2 from the germline V gene are MDHEN and SYDVKM.

The chain carries TRBV19 and TRBJ2-7; D perhaps matches TRBD1 (6 bases). This CDR3 is 12 amino acids long. V was shortened by 5 bases and J by 2 bases, with 7 bases between the two germline ends. Germline V gene data show CDR1 as LNHDA and CDR2 as SQIVND (reference sequence). The CDR3 DNA reads TGTGCCAGTAGTCGGACAGCCTACGAGCAGTACTTC. Its protein product is CASSRTAYEQYF.

This chain joins TRBV29-1 and TRBJ2-1; possible D gene TRBD2, 6 bases. The ends were cut back, 3 bases at V and 2 bases at J, with 11 bases in the middle. The germline V gene has CDR1 SQVTM and CDR2 ANQGSEA. This CDR3 spans 14 amino acids. The chain's CDR3 is CSVDGGRTYNEQFF. Written as DNA, the CDR3 is TGCAGCGTTGATGGTGGGAGGACCTACAATGAGCAGTTCTTC.

J is TRBJ2-2 and V is TRBV29-1; D unclear. CDR3 length: 13 residues. Looked up from germline, CDR1 is SQVTM and CDR2 is ANQGSEA. V lost 3 bases and J lost 4, with 9 bases in between. Written as DNA, the CDR3 is TGCAGCGTTGAGGCAGGAATCACCGGGGAGCTGTTTTTT. Its protein product is CSVEAGITGELFF.

The chain carries TRBV7-3 and TRBJ2-5, with TRBD2 identical over 11 bases. V was pared by 0 bases and J by 5 bases, with 8 bases of the junction left unmatched. Per the germline V gene, CDR1 is SGHTA and CDR2 is FQGTGA. This CDR3 spans 17 amino acids. CDR3 amino acids: CASSLTGASGRHETQYF. The CDR3 nucleotides are TGTGCCAGCAGCTTAACCGGGGCTAGCGGGAGGCACGAGACCCAGTACTTC.

This clone was recorded only once. V is TRBV7-2 and J is TRBJ2-4; 8 nucleotides agree with TRBD1. This CDR3 has 17 residues. Germline loops: CDR1 SGHTA, CDR2 FQGNSA. Trimming at V came to 0 bases and at J to 0 bases, leaving 4 bases not matched to a gene. CDR3 in DNA: TGTGCCAGCAGCTTAGCGGGGACAGGAAAAGCCAAAAACATTCAGTACTTC. Amino acid sequence: CASSLAGTGKAKNIQYF.